This T cell receptor beta chain was recovered during a study of read filtering for tumor transcriptome and immune sequencing. About the research overall: Mean patient age was approximately 66 years, range roughly 45 to 85; 17 male, around 15 female. RNA-seq yielded only about 75 to 1,300 TCR reads, IR-seq about 3.5 to 10.27 million. The study, taken as a whole, reports: Dropping single-read clonotypes raised IR-seq and RNA-seq shared-clonotype correlation. IR-seq captured clonotypes deeper and more reliably than RNA-seq.

About this clonotype itself: The antigen remains undetermined.

This library used around 0.4 ug RNA and molecular barcoded adaptors spanning alpha/delta and beta/gamma chains. TCRdb ran MiXCR on the reads and lists one entry per CDR3 protein. The sample records tens of thousands of distinct CDR3 sequences, more than 20% being singletons. The sequenced sample consisted of a population of CD138-negative cells sorted from bone marrow. The TCR comes from a donor over 35 with multiple myeloma.

In nucleotides, the CDR3 is TGTGCCAGCAGCTCAAGGGCAGGGGGGTATAATGAGCAGTTCTTC. Its protein product is CASSSRAGGYNEQFF. The chain has TRBV5-4 and TRBJ2-1, with D possibly being TRBD1 (7 bases). Germline V lookup: CDR1 SGHNT, CDR2 YYREEE (reference sequence). Trimming left V 3 bases short and J 7 bases short, with 17 bases between. This CDR3 spans 15 amino acids.